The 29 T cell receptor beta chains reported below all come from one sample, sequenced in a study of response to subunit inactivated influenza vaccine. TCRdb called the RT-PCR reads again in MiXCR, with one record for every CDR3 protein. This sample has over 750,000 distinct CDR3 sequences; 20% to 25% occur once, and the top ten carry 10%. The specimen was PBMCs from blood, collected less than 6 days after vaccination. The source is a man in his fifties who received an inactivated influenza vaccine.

The CDR3 region is CASSASGTGFNEQYF. The CDR3, as DNA: TGTGCCAGCAGCGCCTCCGGGACAGGGTTCAACGAGCAGTACTTC. The chain recombines TRBV9 with TRBJ2-7; 9 bases are shared with TRBD1. The CDR3 runs 15 residues. V gave up 3 bases and J gave up 5 bases; unmatched junction bases: 9. Germline V gives CDR1 SGDLS, CDR2 YYNGEE.

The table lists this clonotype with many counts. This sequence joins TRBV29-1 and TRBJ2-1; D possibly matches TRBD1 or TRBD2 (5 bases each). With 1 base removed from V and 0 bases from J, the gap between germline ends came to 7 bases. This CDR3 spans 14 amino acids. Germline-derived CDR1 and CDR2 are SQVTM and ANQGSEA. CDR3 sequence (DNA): TGCAGCGTTGAAGGGGGGTCCTCCTACAATGAGCAGTTCTTC. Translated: CSVEGGSSYNEQFF.

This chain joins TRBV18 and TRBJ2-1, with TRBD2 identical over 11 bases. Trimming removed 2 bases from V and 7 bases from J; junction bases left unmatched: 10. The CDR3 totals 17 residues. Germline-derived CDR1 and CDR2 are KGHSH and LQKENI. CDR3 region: CASSPTTGTSGSNEQFF. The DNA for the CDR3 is TGTGCCAGCTCACCAACCACCGGCACTAGCGGGAGTAATGAGCAGTTCTTC.

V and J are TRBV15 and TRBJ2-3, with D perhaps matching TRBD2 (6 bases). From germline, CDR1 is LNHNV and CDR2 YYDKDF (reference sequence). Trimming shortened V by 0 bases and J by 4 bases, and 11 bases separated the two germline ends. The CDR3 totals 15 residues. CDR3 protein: CATSRETRGADTQYF. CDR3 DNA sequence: TGTGCCACCAGCAGAGAGACTAGAGGGGCAGATACGCAGTATTTT.

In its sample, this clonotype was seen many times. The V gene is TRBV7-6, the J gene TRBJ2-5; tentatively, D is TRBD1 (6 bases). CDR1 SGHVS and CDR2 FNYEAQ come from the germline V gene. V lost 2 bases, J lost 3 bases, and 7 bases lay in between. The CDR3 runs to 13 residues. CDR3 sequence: CASSLNREETQYF. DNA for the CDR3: TGTGCCAGCAGCTTAAACAGGGAAGAGACCCAGTACTTC.

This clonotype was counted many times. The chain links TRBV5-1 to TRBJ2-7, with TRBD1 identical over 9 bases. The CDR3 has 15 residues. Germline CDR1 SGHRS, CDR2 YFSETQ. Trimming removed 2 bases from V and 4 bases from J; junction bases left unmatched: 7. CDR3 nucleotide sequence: TGCGCCAGCAGCTTACAGACAGGGGGTCTTTACGAGCAGTACTTC. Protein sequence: CASSLQTGGLYEQYF.

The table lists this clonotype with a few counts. CDR3 nucleotide sequence: TGCAGCGTTGATCGCCAGGGAACCGGGGAGCTGTTTTTT. This translates into CSVDRQGTGELFF. The V and J genes are TRBV29-1 and TRBJ2-2; tentative D call: TRBD1 (5 bases). The V gene lost 3 bases and the J gene lost 5 bases, with 10 bases spanning the gap. The germline gives CDR1 SQVTM, CDR2 ANQGSEA. CDR3 length: 13 residues.

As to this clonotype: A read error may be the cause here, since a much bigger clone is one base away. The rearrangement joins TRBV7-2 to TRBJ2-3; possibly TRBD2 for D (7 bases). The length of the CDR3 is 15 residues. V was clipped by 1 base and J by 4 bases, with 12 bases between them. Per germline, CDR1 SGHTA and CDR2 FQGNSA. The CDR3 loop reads CASSLGGGPADTQYF. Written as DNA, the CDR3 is TGTGCCAGCAGCTTAGGGGGGGGGCCGGCAGATACGCAGTATTTT.

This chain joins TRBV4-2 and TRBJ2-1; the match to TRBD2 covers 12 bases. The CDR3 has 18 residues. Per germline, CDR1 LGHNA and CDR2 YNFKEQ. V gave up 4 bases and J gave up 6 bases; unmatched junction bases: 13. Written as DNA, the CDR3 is TGTGCCAGCAGCCCTATCCTAGCGGGAGGGATTCGTGGCAATGAGCAGTTCTTC. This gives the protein CASSPILAGGIRGNEQFF.

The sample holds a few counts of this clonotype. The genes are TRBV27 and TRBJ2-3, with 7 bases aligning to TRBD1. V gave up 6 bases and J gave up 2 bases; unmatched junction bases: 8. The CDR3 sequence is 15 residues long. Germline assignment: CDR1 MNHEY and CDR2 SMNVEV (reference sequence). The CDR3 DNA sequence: TGTGCCAGCAGCGGGACAGTCCTTCTCACAGATACGCAGTATTTT. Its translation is CASSGTVLLTDTQYF.

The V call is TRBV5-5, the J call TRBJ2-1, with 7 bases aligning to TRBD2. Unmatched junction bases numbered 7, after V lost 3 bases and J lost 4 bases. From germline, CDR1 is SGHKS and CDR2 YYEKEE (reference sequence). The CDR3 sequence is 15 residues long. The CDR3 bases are TGTGCCAGCAGCTCTCCGGGGGGATCATACAATGAGCAGTTCTTC. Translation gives CASSSPGGSYNEQFF.

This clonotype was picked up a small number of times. As DNA, the CDR3 is TGTGCCAGCAGCGTAGCTGGGTCGGGGACCAAAAACATTCAGTACTTC. Protein product: CASSVAGSGTKNIQYF. The rearrangement links TRBV9 to TRBJ2-4, with D perhaps TRBD2 (5 bases). V was shortened by 0 bases and J by 2 bases, with 12 bases between the two germline ends. Germline V gene lookup returns CDR1 SGDLS and CDR2 YYNGEE. This CDR3 is 16 amino acids long.

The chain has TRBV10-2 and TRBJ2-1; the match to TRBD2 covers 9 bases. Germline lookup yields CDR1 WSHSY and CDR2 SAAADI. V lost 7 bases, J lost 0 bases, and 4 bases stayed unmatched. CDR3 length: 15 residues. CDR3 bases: TGCGCCAGCAACCTAGCGGGACACTCCTACAATGAGCAGTTCTTC. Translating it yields CASNLAGHSYNEQFF.

CDR3 coding DNA: TGTGCCATCAGTGAGTGGGCTTCGGACGAGCAGTACTTC. This gives the protein CAISEWASDEQYF. The chain combines TRBV10-3 with TRBJ2-7; D ambiguous. Trimming removed 1 base at V and 5 bases at J, with 9 bases between. The V gene's germline CDR1 is ENHRY and CDR2 SYGVKD. This CDR3 region has 13 residues.

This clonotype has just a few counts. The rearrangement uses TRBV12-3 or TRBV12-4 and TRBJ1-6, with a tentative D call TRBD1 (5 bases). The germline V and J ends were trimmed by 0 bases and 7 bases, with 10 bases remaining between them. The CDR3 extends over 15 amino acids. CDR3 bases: TGTGCCAGCAGTTTAGCGGCAGGACACAATTCACCCCTCCACTTT. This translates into CASSLAAGHNSPLHF.

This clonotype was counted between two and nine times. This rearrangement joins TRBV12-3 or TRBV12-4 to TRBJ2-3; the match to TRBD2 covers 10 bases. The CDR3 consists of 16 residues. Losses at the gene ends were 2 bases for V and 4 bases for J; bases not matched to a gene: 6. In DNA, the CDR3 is TGTGCCAGCAGTTTATCGGCTAGCGGGAGTTCAGATACGCAGTATTTT. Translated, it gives CASSLSASGSSDTQYF.

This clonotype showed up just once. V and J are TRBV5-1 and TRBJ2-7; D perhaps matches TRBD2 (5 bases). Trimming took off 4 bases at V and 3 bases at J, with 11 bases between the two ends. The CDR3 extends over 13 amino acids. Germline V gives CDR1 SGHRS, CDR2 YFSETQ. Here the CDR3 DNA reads TGCGCCAGCAGCCCGGTGGGAGTCTACGAGCAGTACTTC. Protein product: CASSPVGVYEQYF. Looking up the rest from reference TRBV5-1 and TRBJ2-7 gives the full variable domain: KAGVTQTPRYLIKTRGQQVTLSCSPISGHRSVSWYQQTPGQGLQFLFEYFSETQRNKGNFPGRFSGRQFSNSRSEMNVSTLELGDSALYLCASSPVGVYEQYFGPGTRLTVT.

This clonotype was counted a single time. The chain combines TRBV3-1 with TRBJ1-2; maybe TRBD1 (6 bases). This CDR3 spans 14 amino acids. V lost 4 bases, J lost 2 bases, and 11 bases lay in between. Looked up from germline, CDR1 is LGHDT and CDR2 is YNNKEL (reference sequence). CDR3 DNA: TGTGCCAGCAGCCGTGGGACACGGAACTATGGCTACACCTTC. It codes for CASSRGTRNYGYTF.

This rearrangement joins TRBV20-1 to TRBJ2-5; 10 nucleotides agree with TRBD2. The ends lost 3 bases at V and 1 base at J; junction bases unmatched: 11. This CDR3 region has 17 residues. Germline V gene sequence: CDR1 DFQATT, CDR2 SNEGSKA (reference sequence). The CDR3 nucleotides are TGCAGTGCTAGTTCGCCTAGCGGGGGCCGACGCCAAGAGACCCAGTACTTC. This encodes CSASSPSGGRRQETQYF.

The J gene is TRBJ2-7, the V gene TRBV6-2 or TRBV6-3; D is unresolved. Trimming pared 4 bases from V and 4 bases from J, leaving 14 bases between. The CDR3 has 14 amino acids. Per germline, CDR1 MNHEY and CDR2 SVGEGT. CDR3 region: CASSSRHPVYEQYF. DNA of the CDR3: TGTGCCAGCAGTTCCAGACACCCGGTTTACGAGCAGTACTTC.

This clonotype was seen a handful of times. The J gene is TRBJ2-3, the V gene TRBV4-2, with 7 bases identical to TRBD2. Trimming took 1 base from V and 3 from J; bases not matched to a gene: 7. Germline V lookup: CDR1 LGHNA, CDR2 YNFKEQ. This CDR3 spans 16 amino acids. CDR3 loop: CASSQVRREGTDTQYF. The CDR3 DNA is TGTGCCAGCAGCCAAGTCCGAAGGGAGGGGACAGATACGCAGTATTTT.

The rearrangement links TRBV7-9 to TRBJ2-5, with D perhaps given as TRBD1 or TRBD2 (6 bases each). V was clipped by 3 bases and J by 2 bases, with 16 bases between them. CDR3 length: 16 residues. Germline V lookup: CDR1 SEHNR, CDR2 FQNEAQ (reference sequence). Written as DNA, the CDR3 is TGTGCCAGCAGCTTGCTACAGGGACGGGGGCAAGAGACCCAGTACTTC. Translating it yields CASSLLQGRGQETQYF.

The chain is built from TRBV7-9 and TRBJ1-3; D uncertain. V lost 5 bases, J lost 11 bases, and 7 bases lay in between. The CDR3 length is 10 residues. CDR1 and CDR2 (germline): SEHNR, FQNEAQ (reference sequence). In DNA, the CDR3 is TGTGCCAGCAGCGGGGAGTCCATATATTTT. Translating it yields CASSGESIYF. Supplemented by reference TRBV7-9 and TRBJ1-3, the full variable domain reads DTGVSQNPRHKITKRGQNVTFRCDPISEHNRLYWYRQTLGQGPEFLTYFQNEAQLEKSRLLSDRFSAERPKGSFSTLEIQRTEQGDSAMYLCASSGESIYFGEGSWLTVV.

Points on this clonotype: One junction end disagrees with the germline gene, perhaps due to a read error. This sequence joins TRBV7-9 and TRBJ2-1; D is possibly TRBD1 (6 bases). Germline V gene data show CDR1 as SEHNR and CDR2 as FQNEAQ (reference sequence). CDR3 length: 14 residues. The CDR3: CASSPRQVLWPSSF. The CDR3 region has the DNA TGTGCCAGCAGCCCAAGACAGGTTTTATGGCCCAGCTCCTTC.

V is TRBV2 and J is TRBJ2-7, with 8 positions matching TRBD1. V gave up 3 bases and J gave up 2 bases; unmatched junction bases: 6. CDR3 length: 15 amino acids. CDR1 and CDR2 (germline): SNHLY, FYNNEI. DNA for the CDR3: TGTGCCAGCAGTGACATAACAGGGGGTACCTACGAGCAGTACTTC. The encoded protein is CASSDITGGTYEQYF. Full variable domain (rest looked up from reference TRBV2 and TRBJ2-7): EPEVTQTPSHQVTQMGQEVILRCVPISNHLYFYWYRQILGQKVEFLVSFYNNEISEKSEIFDDQFSVERPDGSNFTLKIRSTKLEDSAMYFCASSDITGGTYEQYFGPGTRLTVT.

The CDR3 is CASSPQGVSEKLFF. The CDR3 coding sequence is TGTGCCAGCAGTCCACAGGGAGTGAGTGAAAAACTGTTTTTT. The chain is built from TRBV6-2 or TRBV6-3 and TRBJ1-4; TRBD1 is a possible D gene (6 bases). This CDR3 comprises 14 residues. V was pared by 5 bases and J by 7 bases, with 14 bases between. Germline assignment: CDR1 MNHEY and CDR2 SVGEGT.

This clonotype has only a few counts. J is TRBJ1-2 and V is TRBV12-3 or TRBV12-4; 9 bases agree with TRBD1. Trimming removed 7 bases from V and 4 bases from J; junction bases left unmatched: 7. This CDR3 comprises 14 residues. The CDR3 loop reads CASTNRQGVYGYTF. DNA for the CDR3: TGTGCCAGCACCAATCGACAGGGGGTCTATGGCTACACCTTC.

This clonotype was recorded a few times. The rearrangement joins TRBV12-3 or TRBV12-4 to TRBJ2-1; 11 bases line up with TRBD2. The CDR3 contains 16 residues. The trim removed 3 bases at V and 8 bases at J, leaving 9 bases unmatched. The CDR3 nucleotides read TGTGCCAGCAGTTTCCATGTTAGCGGGGGGGCGTATGAGCAGTTCTTC. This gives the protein CASSFHVSGGAYEQFF.

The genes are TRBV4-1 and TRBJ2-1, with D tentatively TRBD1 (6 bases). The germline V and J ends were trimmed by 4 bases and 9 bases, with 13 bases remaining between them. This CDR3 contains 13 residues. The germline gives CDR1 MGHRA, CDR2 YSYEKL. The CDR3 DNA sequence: TGCGCCAGCAGCCTCGGGTCCAGGGGTGAGCAGTTCTTC. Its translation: CASSLGSRGEQFF.